One T cell receptor beta chain is described in this entry. The antigen this receptor binds is unknown. Base qualities were left out, and no much larger clone turns up one base away. The sample is drawn from a study of blood T cell repertoires in COVID-19 (dated by TCRdb to about 2020). The study in broad terms: The collaborator samples originated in the United States, Italy and Spain and spanned the acute and convalescent phases of COVID-19. The repertoires were made available in a free public database intended to serve as a resource for research on the immune response to SARS-CoV-2. The prospective study material was composed of cDNA or gDNA derived from T cells, B-cell-depleted T cells, or PBMCs. The samples were drawn from the first 160 participants of the ongoing ImmuneRACE study and from 950 to 1,500 subjects provided by 6 global collaborators. HLA class I and class II types, where available, came from metadata supplied by the sample provider rather than from assay-based typing. Nearly every sample came with metadata listing a de-identified subject ID, COVID-19 status, age in years and sex. Subjects who had been exposed to COVID-19, were actively infected with it, or had recovered from it provided the deeply sampled blood TCRbeta repertoires that made up the dataset.

The collaborating institutions used their own protocols to collect whole blood in K2EDTA tubes. For TCRbeta analysis, collaborator samples were shipped as frozen whole blood, as isolated PBMCs, or as DNA extracted from either sample type. The immunoSEQ Assay, a bias-controlled multiplex PCR, was used to amplify TCRbeta CDR3 regions from genomic DNA. In the authors' own workflow: Within the assay, amplification of reference gene primers was used to estimate how many nucleated cells each sample contained. To quantify the absolute abundance of each unique TCRbeta CDR3 rearrangement, sequence reads were collapsed and filtered. Productive Simpson clonality was computed per sample as the square root of Simpson's diversity index over productive rearrangements. TCRdb re-hosts the immuneACCESS table, in-frame sequences only. Its copies lack some clones; in the studies checked, an unresolved V gene accounts for under half of them, and the cause for the rest is not known. That table furnishes V, J and clone size, whereas the DNA furnished D and trimming. The table for this sample lists more than 100,000 clones; 89% of them were counted only once. Roughly 15% of the sample is in the top ten clones.

Points the paper makes about the study in general: The quantity of clinical and demographic metadata differed by source and by participant and was supplied without curation.

The receptor comes from a woman older than 75 in a cohort sampled during active COVID-19. Sequencing was performed on peripheral blood.

The nucleotide sequence reads TGTGCCAGCAGCCCTCACCCCTCGGAGTACGAGCAGTACTTC. Its protein reads: CASSPHPSEYEQYF. The chain is made from TRBV9 and TRBJ2-7, with the identity of the D gene unclear. The CDR3 measures 14 amino acids from cysteine to phenylalanine. Only the CDR3 region is kept as DNA, spanning 42 bases read in frame from base 1. The trim is 4 bases for V and 4 bases for J, with a gap of 15 bases between the germline ends. Via the germline V gene, CDR1 is SGDLS and CDR2 YYNGEE.